This entry lists 30 T cell receptor beta chains sequenced from one sample in a study of T cell changes during pregnancy in multiple sclerosis. Sequenced by immunoSEQ multiplex PCR; TCRdb stores in-frame clones only, minus some. The sample includes 60,000 to 85,000 clones, roughly 94% of them seen just once. This material consisted of peripheral blood, taken in the third trimester of pregnancy. The source of these receptors is a female donor with multiple sclerosis, enrolled in a pregnancy study.

This chain joins TRBV4-2 and TRBJ1-2, with D hard to call. Looked up from germline, CDR1 is LGHNA and CDR2 is YNFKEQ. Trimming pared 0 bases from V and 5 bases from J, leaving 13 bases between. The CDR3 totals 15 residues. The CDR3 spells CASSQDLAEDYGYTF. DNA of the CDR3: TGTGCCAGCAGCCAAGACTTGGCGGAAGATTATGGCTACACCTTC.

The rearrangement joins TRBV25-1 to TRBJ1-2; D might be TRBD1 (5 bases). V was trimmed by 2 bases and J by 5 bases, leaving 6 bases between them. Germline CDR1 is MGHDK and CDR2 is SYGVNS. The CDR3 sequence is 12 residues long. This CDR3 reads CASSEQGYGYTF. The CDR3 DNA reads as TGTGCCAGCAGTGAACAGGGTTATGGCTACACCTTC.

This chain joins TRBV21-1 and TRBJ2-7; the tabulated D call, TRBD2, remains unverified against the DNA. TRBV21-1 corresponds to a pseudogene. This CDR3 is built from 13 residues. The CDR3 spells CASSNSGGGEQYF. Here the CDR3 DNA reads TGTGCCAGCAGCAATTCCGGGGGTGGCGAGCAGTACTTC.

The genes are TRBV10-3 and TRBJ2-7, with 7 bases lining up with TRBD1. The J segment lost 2 bases and the V segment lost 3 bases, leaving 10 bases of the junction unmatched. Per germline, CDR1 ENHRY and CDR2 SYGVKD. CDR3 size: 16 residues. The CDR3 DNA sequence: TGTGCCATCAGTGATTCGTTACGGGACAGCACCTACGAGCAGTACTTC. It translates to CAISDSLRDSTYEQYF.

The rearrangement joins TRBV2 to TRBJ2-5; 7 bases line up with TRBD1. CDR3 length: 13 residues. The germline V gene encodes CDR1 SNHLY and CDR2 FYNNEI. V dropped 4 bases and J dropped 3; count of bases not matched to a gene: 2. CDR3 loop: CASSGDSKETQYF. As DNA, the CDR3 is TGTGCCAGCAGTGGGGACAGTAAAGAGACCCAGTACTTC.

The chain uses TRBV7-2 and TRBJ1-5; a weak D match, TRBD1 (6 bases). Trimming removed 5 bases from V and 7 bases from J, with 12 bases in between. The CDR3 length is 13 residues. Germline CDR1 reads SGHTA; CDR2 reads FQGNSA. CDR3 coding DNA: TGTGCCAGCAGCGGGGACACCGCCCAGCCCCAGCATTTT. It is translated as CASSGDTAQPQHF.

The V gene is TRBV18, the J gene TRBJ2-1, with TRBD2 identical over 8 bases. J lost 9 bases, V lost 0 bases, and 7 bases had no gene match. CDR1 and CDR2 (germline): KGHSH, LQKENI. The CDR3 consists of 15 residues. The chain's CDR3 is CASSPPGLAKGEQFF. CDR3 coding DNA: TGTGCCAGCTCACCACCAGGACTAGCAAAGGGTGAGCAGTTCTTC.

The chain carries TRBV7-2 and TRBJ2-1; D is possibly TRBD2 (5 bases). The length of the CDR3 is 14 residues. With 5 bases removed from V and 3 bases from J, the gap between germline ends came to 11 bases. In germline, CDR1 is SGHTA, CDR2 FQGNSA. CDR3 amino acids: CASSELTSYNEQFF. The DNA of the CDR3 is TGTGCCAGCAGCGAGCTTACTAGCTACAATGAGCAGTTCTTC.

V is TRBV4-3 and J is TRBJ2-2; 8 nucleotides match TRBD2. Germline-derived CDR1 and CDR2 are LGHNA and YSLEER. After removal of 0 bases from V and 5 bases from J, the junction contained 8 bases not matched to a gene. The CDR3 length is 17 residues. CDR3 sequence reads: CASSQDPPGGQTGELFF. The CDR3 DNA reads as TGCGCCAGCAGCCAAGATCCGCCGGGGGGGCAGACCGGGGAGCTGTTTTTT.

This chain joins TRBV2 and TRBJ2-2; D is unresolved. Germline V lookup: CDR1 SNHLY, CDR2 FYNNEI. This CDR3 region has 14 residues. The V and J ends lost 7 bases and 2 bases respectively, with 11 bases between them. CDR3 sequence: CASKPSQNTGELFF. CDR3 coding DNA: TGTGCCAGCAAGCCGTCGCAAAACACCGGGGAGCTGTTTTTT. Together with reference TRBV2 and TRBJ2-2, the CDR3 gives the full variable domain: EPEVTQTPSHQVTQMGQEVILRCVPISNHLYFYWYRQILGQKVEFLVSFYNNEISEKSEIFDDQFSVERPDGSNFTLKIRSTKLEDSAMYFCASKPSQNTGELFFGEGSRLTVL.

The gene calls are TRBV2 and TRBJ1-1; tentatively, D is TRBD1 (5 bases). This CDR3 is 15 amino acids long. Germline lookup yields CDR1 SNHLY and CDR2 FYNNEI. The V end lost 8 bases, the J end lost 1 base, and 17 bases lay between the germline ends. CDR3 in DNA: TGTGCCAGCCAATTAGCGGGGCAAGCGAACACTGAAGCTTTCTTT. Translation: CASQLAGQANTEAFF.

The chain combines TRBV18 with TRBJ1-2, with a tentative D call TRBD1 (5 bases). Between the trimmed V and J ends, which lost 3 bases and 4 bases, there was a span of 15 bases. CDR1 is KGHSH, CDR2 LQKENI, per germline. The CDR3 runs 15 residues. CDR3 amino acids: CASSPIQGSPYGYTF. The CDR3 DNA follows: TGTGCCAGCTCACCTATTCAGGGCAGCCCCTATGGCTACACCTTC.

V and J are TRBV4-3 and TRBJ2-7, with D unclear. The CDR3 consists of 15 residues. The germline V gene has CDR1 LGHNA and CDR2 YSLEER. V lost 1 base and J lost 2, with 12 bases in between. CDR3 DNA: TGCGCCAGCAGCCAAGGAGACGGAGCTACCTACGAGCAGTACTTC. This gives the protein CASSQGDGATYEQYF.

This rearrangement joins TRBV6-1 to TRBJ1-5; D call uncertain. Trimming took 1 base from V and 6 from J, leaving 7 bases between them. The germline CDR1 and CDR2 sequences are MNHNS and SASEGT. This CDR3 comprises 13 residues. The DNA of the CDR3 is TGTGCCAGCAGTGAAGAGTGGAGTCAGCCCCAGCATTTT. Residues: CASSEEWSQPQHF.

This clone was picked up one time. The V gene is TRBV6-5, the J gene TRBJ1-4; D unclear. The V end lost 0 bases, the J end lost 8 bases, and 16 bases lay between the germline ends. The CDR3 contains 16 residues. In germline, CDR1 is MNHEY, CDR2 SVGAGI. This CDR3 reads CASSYSFRRRGEKLFF. CDR3 coding DNA: TGTGCCAGCAGTTACTCGTTCCGCAGGCGTGGGGAAAAACTGTTTTTT.

The chain combines TRBV7-8 with TRBJ1-5, with D uncertain. Germline CDR1 SGHVS, CDR2 FQNEAQ. Trimming took off 3 bases at V and 3 bases at J, with 12 bases between the two ends. CDR3 length: 15 amino acids. This CDR3 reads CASSLDYALNQPQHF. Written as DNA, the CDR3 is TGTGCCAGCAGCTTGGACTACGCCCTCAATCAGCCCCAGCATTTT.

This clone was observed once. This chain connects TRBV9 to TRBJ1-2; possible D gene TRBD1, 5 bases. The germline CDR1 and CDR2 sequences are SGDLS and YYNGEE. The CDR3 contains 13 residues. The V gene lost 4 bases and the J gene lost 8 bases, with 15 bases spanning the gap. The CDR3: CASSPRRGFGYTF. Here the CDR3 DNA reads TGTGCCAGCAGCCCACGACGGGGGTTCGGCTACACCTTC.

The rearrangement joins TRBV21-1 to TRBJ1-6; the DNA was not used to check the table's D call, TRBD1. TRBV21-1 is noted as a pseudogene. The CDR3 consists of 15 residues. CDR3 protein: CASTRTGDYNSPLHF. CDR3 DNA sequence: TGTGCCAGCACCAGGACAGGAGACTATAATTCACCCCTCCACTTT.

This chain connects TRBV6-4 to TRBJ2-5; D is possibly TRBD2 (6 bases). CDR1 is MRHNA, CDR2 SNTAGT, per germline. V gave up 3 bases and J gave up 4 bases, with 15 bases separating them. The CDR3 is 15 residues long. DNA of the CDR3: TGTGCCAGCAGTGAGTCGAGCGGGTCTCGAGAGACCCAGTACTTC. Protein: CASSESSGSRETQYF.

The chain uses TRBV4-2 and TRBJ1-2; 10 positions agree with TRBD1. After removal of 1 base from V and 8 bases from J, the junction contained 13 bases not matched to a gene. There are 17 residues in the CDR3. Germline CDR1 reads LGHNA; CDR2 reads YNFKEQ. CDR3 coding DNA: TGTGCCAGCAGCCAAGGGGGTCCCGGGACAGGGGTGGGCGGCTACACCTTC. Its protein product is CASSQGGPGTGVGGYTF.

The chain recombines TRBV25-1 with TRBJ2-5, with 8 bases lining up with TRBD2. The CDR3 has 15 amino acids. Germline values: CDR1 MGHDK, CDR2 SYGVNS. V lost 6 bases and J lost 5; bases outside the gene matches: 11. The CDR3 is CASSPGTRGTETQYF. The CDR3 nucleotides are TGTGCCAGCAGCCCCGGGACTAGAGGGACGGAGACCCAGTACTTC.

The chain carries TRBV4-2 and TRBJ1-2; D possibly corresponds to TRBD1 (6 bases). Trimming shortened V by 3 bases and J by 2 bases, and 16 bases separated the two germline ends. The CDR3 contains 16 residues. Germline values: CDR1 LGHNA, CDR2 YNFKEQ. As DNA, the CDR3 is TGTGCCAGCAGCCAGAGACAGGCACAAACCAACTATGGCTACACCTTC. This gives the protein CASSQRQAQTNYGYTF.

In DNA form, the CDR3 reads TGTGCCAGCAGCTTAGGAACAGGGGCCACCTACGAGCAGTACTTC. This gives the protein CASSLGTGATYEQYF. The chain combines TRBV7-8 with TRBJ2-7; 7 bases are a match to TRBD1. Looked up from germline, CDR1 is SGHVS and CDR2 is FQNEAQ. J lost 2 bases, V lost 1 base, and 5 bases had no gene match. The CDR3 is 15 amino acids.

The chain combines TRBV7-5 with TRBJ1-1; whether TRBD1, the table's D call, matches the DNA was not checked. TRBV7-5 is classified as a pseudogene. The CDR3 spans 13 residues. The CDR3 region is CARSLAHRGEAFF. CDR3 in DNA: TGTGCCAGAAGCTTAGCCCACAGGGGGGAAGCTTTCTTT.

V gene TRBV7-2 combines with J gene TRBJ1-5, with TRBD1 identical over 7 bases. The CDR3 sequence is 14 residues long. The germline gives CDR1 SGHTA, CDR2 FQGNSA. V was pared by 6 bases and J by 5 bases, with 7 bases of the junction left unmatched. For the CDR3, the DNA is TGTGCCAGCAGTCTTAACAGGGGCCATCAGCCCCAGCATTTT. Amino acid sequence: CASSLNRGHQPQHF.

The rearrangement joins TRBV4-1 to TRBJ2-7; 11 positions match TRBD2. The ends lost 3 bases at V and 6 bases at J; junction bases unmatched: 16. Germline CDR1 and CDR2: MGHRA and YSYEKL. The CDR3 has 18 amino acids. CDR3 protein: CASSHAPGLAAGSGEQYF. The CDR3 bases are TGCGCCAGCAGCCATGCTCCGGGACTAGCGGCCGGGTCGGGCGAGCAGTACTTC.

This clone has only one observation. The rearrangement joins TRBV30 to TRBJ1-1; a weak D match, TRBD1 (5 bases). The V and J ends lost 4 bases and 2 bases respectively, with 14 bases between them. The CDR3 length is 14 residues. Germline V gives CDR1 GTSNPN, CDR2 SVGIG (reference sequence). CDR3 sequence: CAWKGSGINTEAFF. In nucleotides, the CDR3 is TGTGCCTGGAAGGGATCAGGGATAAACACTGAAGCTTTCTTT.

This rearrangement joins TRBV14 to TRBJ1-1; D is undetermined. There are 13 residues in the CDR3. Germline loops: CDR1 SGHDN, CDR2 FVKESK. Trimming removed 0 bases at V and 6 bases at J, with 8 bases between. The CDR3 region is CASSQDLTAEAFF. Written as DNA, the CDR3 is TGTGCCAGCAGCCAAGATCTTACGGCTGAAGCTTTCTTT.

V and J are TRBV27 and TRBJ2-7, with D perhaps matching TRBD1 (6 bases). V lost 7 bases to trimming and J lost 0 bases, with 13 bases between them. Germline V gene lookup returns CDR1 MNHEY and CDR2 SMNVEV (reference sequence). CDR3 size: 14 residues. CDR3 sequence (DNA): TGTGCCAGCAAGACGACAGGTTCCTCCTACGAGCAGTACTTC. It encodes CASKTTGSSYEQYF.

The CDR3 here is CAIEQGQGTEAFF. The CDR3 DNA sequence: TGTGCCATCGAGCAGGGTCAGGGGACTGAAGCTTTCTTT. This sequence joins TRBV27 and TRBJ1-1, with TRBD1 as a possible D gene (6 bases). V was pared by 10 bases and J by 5 bases, with 17 bases between. Germline CDR1 is MNHEY and CDR2 is SMNVEV (reference sequence). This CDR3 is 13 amino acids long.